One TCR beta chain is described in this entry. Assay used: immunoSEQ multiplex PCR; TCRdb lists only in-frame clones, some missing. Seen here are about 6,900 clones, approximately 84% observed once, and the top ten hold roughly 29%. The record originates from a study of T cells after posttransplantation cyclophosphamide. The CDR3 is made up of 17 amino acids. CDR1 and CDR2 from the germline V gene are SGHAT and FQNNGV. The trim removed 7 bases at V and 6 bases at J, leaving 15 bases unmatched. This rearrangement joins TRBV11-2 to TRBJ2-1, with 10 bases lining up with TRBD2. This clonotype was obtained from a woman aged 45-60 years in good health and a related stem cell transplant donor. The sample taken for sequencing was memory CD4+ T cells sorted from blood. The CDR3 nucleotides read TGTGCCAGCACCTCACTCCTCGCGGCTAGCGGGGGCAATGAGCAGTTCTTC. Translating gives CASTSLLAASGGNEQFF.